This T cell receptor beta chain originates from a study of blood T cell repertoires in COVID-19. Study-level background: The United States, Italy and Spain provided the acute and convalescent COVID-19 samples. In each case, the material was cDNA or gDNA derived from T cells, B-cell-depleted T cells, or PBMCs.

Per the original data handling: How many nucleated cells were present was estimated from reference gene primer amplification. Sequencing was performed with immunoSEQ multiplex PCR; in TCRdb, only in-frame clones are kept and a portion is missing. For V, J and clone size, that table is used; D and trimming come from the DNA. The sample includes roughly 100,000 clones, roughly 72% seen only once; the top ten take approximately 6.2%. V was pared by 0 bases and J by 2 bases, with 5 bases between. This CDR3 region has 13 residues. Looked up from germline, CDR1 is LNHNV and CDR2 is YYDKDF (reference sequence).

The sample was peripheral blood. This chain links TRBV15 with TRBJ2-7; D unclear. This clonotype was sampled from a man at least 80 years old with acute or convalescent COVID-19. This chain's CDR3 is CATSRDSPYEQYF. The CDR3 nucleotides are TGTGCCACCAGCAGAGACAGTCCCTACGAGCAGTACTTC.